This T cell receptor beta chain appears in the sequencing data of a study of T cells in Graves' hyperthyroidism and ophthalmopathy. Looking at the study overall: Before any treatment, at initial diagnosis, peripheral blood was collected. Study-wide results and caveats: Most thyroid-expanded clonotypes above 0.001 were also found in blood.

The CDR3 is 15 residues long. Trimming took 4 bases from V and 1 from J, leaving 14 bases between them. The germline gives CDR1 SGHTS, CDR2 YDEGEE. TCR beta CDR3 regions were amplified from RNA. HTBI primers drove first-round RT-PCR of the TCR CDR3. TCRdb passed the multiplex PCR reads through MiXCR, listing each CDR3 protein once. Altogether over 200,000 distinct CDR3 sequences are present, about 18% being singletons, with the ten largest covering roughly 44%. Remarks on this clonotype: Its antigen is currently unknown.

The sequencing sample was made of blood. The clonotype originates from a man between 40 and 49 years old with Graves' hyperthyroidism. This chain uses TRBV5-8 with TRBJ2-5, with D possibly matching TRBD2 (6 bases). The CDR3 loop is CASSLEGRTQETQYF. Written as DNA, the CDR3 is TGTGCCAGCAGCCTGGAGGGGCGTACCCAAGAGACCCAGTACTTC.